What follows is one T cell receptor (beta chain) and its context. Its matching antigen is unknown. The sample comes from a study of T cell responses to AZD1222 COVID-19 vaccine. Study-wide background: The study pooled second doses at about 4 or about 12 weeks. General observations from the study: Vaccine-associated CD4 TCRs ranged over spike, dominating at 160-218 and 743-854. Most donors were white British and more were female, and clonal diversity was possibly underestimated.

Produced via immunoSEQ multiplex PCR; TCRdb's table is partial and in-frame only. The table shows about 140,000 clones, with almost 90% occurring only once. Germline assignment: CDR1 WSHSY and CDR2 SAAADI. The CDR3 has 12 amino acids. V dropped 6 bases and J dropped 7 bases, with 12 bases sitting between them. The chain joins TRBV10-2 to TRBJ1-1; D gene uncertain. This sequence was found in an adult in good health. This specimen consisted of peripheral blood, obtained on day 0 of AZD1222 vaccination. The CDR3 DNA reads TGCGCCAGCAGCCGCGGACGAGGTGAAGCTTTCTTT. Its protein is CASSRGRGEAFF.